What follows is one T cell receptor (beta chain) and its context. Antigen unknown. The CDR3 is 13 residues long. Germline loops: CDR1 SGHRS, CDR2 YFSETQ. Trimming removed 0 bases at V and 5 bases at J, with 5 bases between. This entry belongs to a study of graft-versus-host responses after intestinal transplantation. Across the whole study: Each recipient received a multivisceral, liver-intestinal, or isolated intestinal graft.

Whole-study findings and limits: Recipient marrow held GvH clones, some first seen in ileum or blood.

Data came from immunoSEQ multiplex PCR; TCRdb stores just in-frame clones and leaves some out. The table lists 15,000 to 20,000 clones, more than 70% of them singletons. The source of this sequence is a human patient who received an intestinal transplant, so some T cells may come from the graft donor. The genes are TRBV5-1 and TRBJ1-4; D is ambiguous. The sequencing here drew on bone marrow, taken more than 120 days after intestinal transplantation. The DNA of the CDR3 is TGCGCCAGCAGCTTGGTCGGAAATGAAAAACTGTTTTTT. This translates into CASSLVGNEKLFF. Filled out from reference TRBV5-1 and TRBJ1-4, the complete variable domain reads KAGVTQTPRYLIKTRGQQVTLSCSPISGHRSVSWYQQTPGQGLQFLFEYFSETQRNKGNFPGRFSGRQFSNSRSEMNVSTLELGDSALYLCASSLVGNEKLFFGSGTQLSVL.